These T cell receptor beta chains were read from a single sample in a study of blood T cell repertoires in COVID-19. Assay: immunoSEQ multiplex PCR; the TCRdb copy retains only in-frame clones and omits some. The sample records 270,000 or so clones, 83% being singletons. Sequences were obtained from peripheral blood. These receptors were collected from a woman aged 50 to 65 who had recovered from COVID-19. Each CDR3 is given without its conserved first and last residue.

V gene	CDR3 length	J gene	CDR3 protein
TRBV5-1	14	TRBJ2-2	ASSLGDRVGAGELF
TRBV5-1	11	TRBJ1-1	ASRQPGNTEAF
TRBV12-3/TRBV12-4	11	TRBJ2-5	ASRRQIQETQY
TRBV2	12	TRBJ1-4	ASSPQGAREKLF
TRBV28	12	TRBJ2-2	ASRPGQRTGELF
TRBV6-2/TRBV6-3	12	TRBJ2-7	ASSKTGVTDEQY
TRBV29-1	13	TRBJ2-7	SVGGLAGYSYEQY
TRBV6-4	11	TRBJ2-1	ASSDSGTSEQF
TRBV28	13	TRBJ2-7	ASSLYRAPIYEQY
TRBV29-1	15	TRBJ1-6	RGGPGPPYSYNSPLH
TRBV28	14	TRBJ1-2	ASSSFSRTVNYGYT
TRBV6-2/TRBV6-3	13	TRBJ1-2	ASSYLVPRDYGYT
TRBV15	13	TRBJ1-5	ATSDQGGSNQPQH
TRBV30	10	TRBJ1-1	AWTLGGWGPF
TRBV6-5	11	TRBJ1-1	ASSLTGGTEAF
TRBV4-1	12	TRBJ2-5	ASSPGQLKETQY
TRBV28	12	TRBJ2-5	ASSSQRQLNTQY
TRBV28	11	TRBJ2-3	ASRGQNTDTQY
TRBV27	12	TRBJ2-3	ASSLSSSTDTQY
TRBV5-4	13	TRBJ1-6	ASSADSSRGSPLH
TRBV4-3	15	TRBJ2-7	ASSQEFASGGRYEQY
TRBV27	9	TRBJ2-3	ASSSGVTQY
TRBV6-2/TRBV6-3	13	TRBJ1-1	ASSDRKTMNTEAF
TRBV19	14	TRBJ1-5	ASSMIGGQSNQPQH
TRBV7-6	15	TRBJ1-1	ASSLSGRGGMDTEAF
TRBV19	13	TRBJ2-2	ASSMIAVNTGELF
TRBV19	12	TRBJ1-4	ASTVGTVNEKLF
TRBV6-2/TRBV6-3	12	TRBJ2-1	ASSLSRGINEQF
TRBV9	12	TRBJ2-1	ASSVGLGRDEQF
TRBV12-3/TRBV12-4	11	TRBJ1-6	ASSFGVSGPLH
TRBV19	13	TRBJ2-7	ASSTPTGPSYEQY
TRBV4-2	15	TRBJ1-2	ASSPRTGNPSLRGYT
TRBV6-2/TRBV6-3	11	TRBJ2-7	ASSSDIPYEQY
TRBV18	13	TRBJ1-1	ASSRTQGWNTEAF
TRBV19	11	TRBJ2-5	ASRGGWGQAQY
TRBV3-1/TRBV3-2	11	TRBJ2-5	ASSQVSRETQY
TRBV25-1	13	TRBJ2-7	ASSEGTGSFYEQY
TRBV28	11	TRBJ2-7	ASSSENPYEQY
TRBV7-3	12	TRBJ1-6	ASSLDQGPSPLH
TRBV5-1	14	TRBJ2-7	ASSGTPGQVTYEQY
TRBV5-1	14	TRBJ1-1	ASSLVAGEGNTEAF
TRBV4-3	16	TRBJ2-6	ASSQAVSGVSGANVLT
TRBV28	14	TRBJ2-5	ASSLHSGGPPQTQY
TRBV30	10	TRBJ2-1	AWDRTYNEQF
TRBV2	11	TRBJ1-2	ASSATVPYGYT
TRBV7-9	10	TRBJ1-2	ASSLQDYGYT
TRBV5-4	14	TRBJ2-1	ASSPRALAVNNEQF
TRBV5-1	14	TRBJ2-1	ASSFHWDRAYNEQF
TRBV6-4	12	TRBJ1-1	ASSEVTGGTEAF
TRBV10-1	11	TRBJ2-3	ARPGHLTDTQY
TRBV4-3	12	TRBJ2-1	ASSHSGGGFEQF
TRBV28	16	TRBJ2-7	ASRDGGLTSGRAREQY
TRBV13	15	TRBJ1-6	ASSSGVDRKINSPLH
TRBV10-3	11	TRBJ1-2	AISESRTSGYT
TRBV5-6	12	TRBJ1-6	ASSAFGVNSPLH
TRBV28	11	TRBJ1-2	ATEKGYAYGYT
TRBV7-2	13	TRBJ2-1	ASSPQVAGAGEQF